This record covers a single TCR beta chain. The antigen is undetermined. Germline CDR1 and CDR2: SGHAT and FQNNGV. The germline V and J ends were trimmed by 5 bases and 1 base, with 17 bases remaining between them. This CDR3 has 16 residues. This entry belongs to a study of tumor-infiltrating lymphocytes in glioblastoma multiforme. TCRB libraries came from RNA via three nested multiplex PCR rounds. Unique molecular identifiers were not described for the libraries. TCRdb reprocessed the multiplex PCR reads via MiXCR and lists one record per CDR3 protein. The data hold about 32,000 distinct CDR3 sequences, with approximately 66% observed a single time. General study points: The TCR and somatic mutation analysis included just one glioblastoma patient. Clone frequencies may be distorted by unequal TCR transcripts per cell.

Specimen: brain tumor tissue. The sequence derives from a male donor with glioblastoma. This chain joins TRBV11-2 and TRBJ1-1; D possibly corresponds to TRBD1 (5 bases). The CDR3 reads CASSAILGVRNTEAFF. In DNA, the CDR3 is TGTGCCAGCAGCGCTATTCTAGGGGTTCGGAACACTGAAGCTTTCTTT.